This TCR beta chain was identified during a study of cytomegalovirus exposure and HLA in healthy donors. Study-level findings and limits: A list of approximately 160 TCR beta chains associated with cytomegalovirus was given.

Some clones are missing from TCRdb's copy, which holds only in-frame ones; the method was immunoSEQ multiplex PCR. The table shows about 220,000 clones, with around nine tenths occurring only once. CDR1 and CDR2 (germline): SQVTM, ANQGSEA. Trimming removed 4 bases from V and 8 bases from J, with 17 bases in between. The CDR3 covers 13 residues. As concerns this clone: Antigen: not known.

The sequenced sample consisted of PBMCs. The rearrangement uses TRBV29-1 and TRBJ1-2; maybe TRBD1 (5 bases). The origin of this receptor is a man between 18 and 29 years old in good health and CMV-seronegative. CDR3 coding DNA: TGCAGCGTTGTACGGCCAGGGAAGAAGGGCTACACCTTC. Translation: CSVVRPGKKGYTF.